The present TCR beta chain was sequenced within a study of T-cell reconstitution after alpha-beta-depleted transplantation in children. This clonotype was recorded at least ten times. This CDR3 contains 16 residues. The V and J ends lost 0 bases and 2 bases, in that order; junction bases with no gene match: 4. Per the germline V gene, CDR1 is SGHRS and CDR2 is YFSETQ. Preparation of the TCRbeta library involved a method that used unique molecular identifiers. TCRdb analysed the PCR reads with MiXCR anew, one entry per CDR3 protein. This table holds about 480,000 distinct CDR3 sequences, under 15% found once.

The V call is TRBV5-1, the J call TRBJ2-1; 8 bases agree with TRBD2. The sequencing here drew on PBMCs from the stem cell graft donor, taken from the stem cell graft. The receptor comes from a human donor who donated a stem cell graft to a child with combined immunodeficiency. DNA of the CDR3: TGCGCCAGCAGCTTGGGTCCCGGGGGGGCCTACAATGAGCAGTTCTTC. This encodes CASSLGPGGAYNEQFF.